The 14 T cell receptor beta chains listed next were all sequenced from one sample in a study of response to subunit inactivated influenza vaccine. TCRdb analysed the RT-PCR reads with MiXCR anew, one entry per CDR3 protein. This table holds 600,000 to 700,000 distinct CDR3 sequences, around 15% found once. The sequencing used PBMCs from blood, collected around 15 days before vaccination. The receptors derive from a man aged 50 or older who received an inactivated influenza vaccine.

The V gene is TRBV11-2, the J gene TRBJ2-3, with TRBD2 identical over 11 bases. Trimming removed 0 bases from V and 7 bases from J; junction bases left unmatched: 9. The germline CDR1 and CDR2 sequences are SGHAT and FQNNGV. The CDR3 sequence is 17 residues long. This CDR3 reads CASSLELAGESLNTQYF. The CDR3 coding sequence is TGTGCCAGCAGCTTAGAACTAGCGGGAGAGTCTTTGAATACGCAGTATTTT.

This clonotype was seen more than once but under ten times. The V call is TRBV10-2, the J call TRBJ2-1, with 7 bases fitting TRBD1. V shed 4 bases, J shed 4 bases, and the junction held 4 bases outside the gene matches. The CDR3 sequence is 14 residues long. CDR1 is WSHSY and CDR2 is SAAADI in the germline V gene. This chain's CDR3 is CASSARQGYNEQFF. Here the CDR3 DNA reads TGCGCCAGCAGTGCGAGACAGGGATACAATGAGCAGTTCTTC.

The chain links TRBV20-1 to TRBJ2-5, with D tentatively TRBD1 (7 bases). This CDR3 spans 16 amino acids. Per the germline V gene, CDR1 is DFQATT and CDR2 is SNEGSKA (reference sequence). Trimming cost V 0 bases and J 5 bases, with 19 bases left between them. CDR3 bases: TGCAGTGCTAGAGACTGGATCAGGGGGAGGCGGGAGACCCAGTACTTC. This gives the protein CSARDWIRGRRETQYF.

V and J are TRBV11-2 and TRBJ2-1, with 14 bases lining up with TRBD2. From germline, CDR1 is SGHAT and CDR2 FQNNGV. Trimming at V came to 6 bases and at J to 2 bases, leaving 3 bases not matched to a gene. The CDR3 loop spans 16 amino acids. The CDR3 nucleotides read TGTGCCAGCAGGGGGACTAGCGGGGGTCCCTACAATGAGCAGTTCTTC. Its translation: CASRGTSGGPYNEQFF.

V usage is TRBV6-2 or TRBV6-3 and J usage is TRBJ2-7; no definite D call. The germline V and J ends were trimmed by 4 bases and 0 bases, with 13 bases remaining between them. From germline, CDR1 is MNHEY and CDR2 SVGEGT. This CDR3 region has 15 residues. The CDR3: CASSWSLGVSYEQYF. Here the CDR3 DNA reads TGTGCCAGCAGTTGGTCCCTTGGAGTCTCCTACGAGCAGTACTTC.

The chain has TRBV11-2 and TRBJ2-3; 7 bases are shared with TRBD2. CDR3 length: 15 amino acids. Germline loops: CDR1 SGHAT, CDR2 FQNNGV. J lost 1 base, V lost 6 bases, and 7 bases had no gene match. CDR3 in amino acids: CASRTSLLGTDTQYF. In DNA, the CDR3 is TGTGCCAGCAGGACTAGCCTTCTCGGCACAGATACGCAGTATTTT.

This clonotype has a handful of counts. The V gene is TRBV15, the J gene TRBJ2-7; possibly TRBD2 for D (5 bases). The CDR3 spans 15 residues. Germline CDR1 is LNHNV and CDR2 is YYDKDF (reference sequence). Trimming shortened V by 0 bases and J by 3 bases, and 12 bases separated the two germline ends. The CDR3 DNA sequence: TGTGCCACCAGCAGAGATCGGGGTCCGGGCTACGAGCAGTACTTC. Its translation: CATSRDRGPGYEQYF.

The chain joins TRBV12-3 or TRBV12-4 to TRBJ1-5; TRBD1 might be the D (5 bases). V was shortened by 7 bases and J by 0 bases, with 13 bases between the two germline ends. The CDR3 consists of 15 residues. CDR3 sequence reads: CASTLFRGSNQPQHF. CDR3 DNA: TGTGCCAGCACCCTATTTAGGGGTAGCAATCAGCCCCAGCATTTT.

This clonotype was found many times. The chain is built from TRBV6-5 and TRBJ2-1; D ambiguous. CDR3 size: 15 residues. In germline, CDR1 is MNHEY, CDR2 SVGAGI. V dropped 2 bases and J dropped 6 bases, with 14 bases sitting between them. The CDR3 loop reads CASSYPGYGPNEQFF. The CDR3 DNA reads as TGTGCCAGCAGTTACCCCGGATACGGTCCCAATGAGCAGTTCTTC.

This clonotype was recorded many times. The chain employs TRBV12-3 or TRBV12-4 and TRBJ2-7; TRBD2 matches at 9 bases. The V and J ends lost 3 bases and 4 bases, in that order; junction bases with no gene match: 7. This CDR3 has 15 residues. CDR3 nucleotides: TGTGCCAGCAGTTTCAAGGGACTAGCTCGATACGAGCAGTACTTC. It translates to CASSFKGLARYEQYF.

The chain couples TRBV9 to TRBJ2-3; a weak D match, TRBD1 (6 bases). Trimming stripped 0 bases from V and 4 bases from J, with 18 bases between. The CDR3 has 17 residues. The germline V gene has CDR1 SGDLS and CDR2 YYNGEE. CDR3 nucleotide sequence: TGTGCCAGCAGCGTAGATGTGCAGGGGCTCATCCCAGATACGCAGTATTTT. It is translated as CASSVDVQGLIPDTQYF. Combining the CDR3 with reference TRBV9 and TRBJ2-3 gives the whole variable domain DSGVTQTPKHLITATGQRVTLRCSPRSGDLSVYWYQQSLDQGLQFLIQYYNGEERAKGNILERFSAQQFPDLHSELNLSSLELGDSALYFCASSVDVQGLIPDTQYFGPGTRLTVL.

This clonotype came up once. CDR3 sequence: CASSLVYSSTDTQYF. The CDR3 DNA reads as TGTGCCAGCAGTCTCGTCTACTCGAGCACAGATACGCAGTATTTT. The chain uses TRBV27 and TRBJ2-3, with unresolved D. The CDR3 sequence is 15 residues long. Between the trimmed V and J ends, which lost 5 bases and 0 bases, there was a span of 12 bases. Germline CDR1 and CDR2: MNHEY and SMNVEV (reference sequence).

This clonotype turned up a few times. The chain joins TRBV20-1 to TRBJ2-7; D is uncertain. Trimming stripped 6 bases from V and 0 bases from J, with 12 bases between. The CDR3 is 13 amino acids. The germline V gene has CDR1 DFQATT and CDR2 SNEGSKA (reference sequence). CDR3 protein: CSALPAISYEQYF. The CDR3 region has the DNA TGCAGTGCCCTCCCGGCTATCTCCTACGAGCAGTACTTC.

The gene calls are TRBV20-1 and TRBJ2-1, with 13 nucleotides matching TRBD2. The V and J ends lost 1 base and 2 bases, in that order; junction bases with no gene match: 8. There are 18 residues in the CDR3. CDR1 is DFQATT and CDR2 is SNEGSKA in the germline V gene (reference sequence). CDR3: CSARGGGTSGTTYNEQFF. In DNA, the CDR3 is TGCAGTGCTAGAGGCGGAGGGACTAGCGGGACTACCTACAATGAGCAGTTCTTC.